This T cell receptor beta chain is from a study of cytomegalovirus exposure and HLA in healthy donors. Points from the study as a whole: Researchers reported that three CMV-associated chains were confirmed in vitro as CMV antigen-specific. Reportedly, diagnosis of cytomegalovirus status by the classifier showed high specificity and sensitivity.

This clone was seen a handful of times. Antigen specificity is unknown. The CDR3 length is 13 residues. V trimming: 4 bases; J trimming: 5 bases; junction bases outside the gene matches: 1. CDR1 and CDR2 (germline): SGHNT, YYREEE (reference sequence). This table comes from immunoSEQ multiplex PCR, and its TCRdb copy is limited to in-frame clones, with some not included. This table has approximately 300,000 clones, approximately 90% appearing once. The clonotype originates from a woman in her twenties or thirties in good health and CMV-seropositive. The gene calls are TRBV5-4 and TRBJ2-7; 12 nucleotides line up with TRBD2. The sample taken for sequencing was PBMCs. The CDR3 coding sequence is TGTGCCAGCAGCCGACTAGCGGGGGACGAGCAGTACTTC. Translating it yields CASSRLAGDEQYF. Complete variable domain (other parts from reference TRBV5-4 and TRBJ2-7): ETGVTQSPTHLIKTRGQQVTLRCSSQSGHNTVSWYQQALGQGPQFIFQYYREEENGRGNFPPRFSGLQFPNYSSELNVNALELDDSALYLCASSRLAGDEQYFGPGTRLTVT.